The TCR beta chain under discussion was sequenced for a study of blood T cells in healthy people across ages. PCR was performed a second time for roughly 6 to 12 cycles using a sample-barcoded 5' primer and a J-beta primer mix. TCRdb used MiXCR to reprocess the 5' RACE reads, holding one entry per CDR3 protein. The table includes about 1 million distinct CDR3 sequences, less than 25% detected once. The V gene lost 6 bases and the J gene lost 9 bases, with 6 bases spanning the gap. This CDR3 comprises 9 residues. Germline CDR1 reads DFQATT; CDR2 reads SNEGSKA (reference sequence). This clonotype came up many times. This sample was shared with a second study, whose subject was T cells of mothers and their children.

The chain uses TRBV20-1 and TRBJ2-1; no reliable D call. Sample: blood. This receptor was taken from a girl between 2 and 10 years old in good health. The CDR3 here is CSAIPEQFF. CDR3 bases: TGCAGTGCCATCCCTGAGCAGTTCTTC.